These 26 T cell receptor beta chains originate from one sample sequenced in a study of blood T cell repertoires in COVID-19. Assay: immunoSEQ multiplex PCR; the TCRdb copy retains only in-frame clones and omits some. The sample lists roughly 330,000 clones, nearly 90% seen once, with approximately 6% in the top ten. The sequencing input was PBMCs or T cells enriched from blood (not recorded which). These receptors were taken from a woman aged 25 to 45 who had recovered from COVID-19.

The rearrangement joins TRBV7-2 to TRBJ1-1; D unresolved. V dropped 2 bases and J dropped 0 bases, with 13 bases sitting between them. Germline lookup yields CDR1 SGHTA and CDR2 FQGNSA. The CDR3 is 16 amino acids. CDR3 nucleotides: TGTGCCAGCAGCTTATTCTCGCTGGCCATGAACACTGAAGCTTTCTTT. It encodes CASSLFSLAMNTEAFF. Full variable domain (outside the CDR3, taken from reference TRBV7-2 and TRBJ1-1): GAGVSQSPSNKVTEKGKDVELRCDPISGHTALYWYRQSLGQGLEFLIYFQGNSAPDKSGLPSDRFSAERTGGSVSTLTIQRTQQEDSAVYLCASSLFSLAMNTEAFFGQGTRLTVV.

This chain links TRBV12-3 or TRBV12-4 with TRBJ2-3; D possibly corresponds to TRBD1 (5 bases). The CDR3 runs to 13 residues. V was pared by 6 bases and J by 7 bases, with 14 bases between. Here the CDR3 reads CASSSAGLNTQYF. The CDR3 bases are TGTGCCAGCAGCTCGGCAGGGTTGAATACGCAGTATTTT.

CDR3 sequence: CASSFRGSTEAFF. The CDR3 DNA sequence: TGTGCCAGCAGCTTCAGGGGGTCCACTGAAGCTTTCTTT. The V gene is TRBV11-3, the J gene TRBJ1-1, with 7 bases identical to TRBD1. CDR1 SGHNT and CDR2 YENEEA come from the germline V gene. V lost 3 bases, J lost 4 bases, and 2 bases stayed unmatched. CDR3 size: 13 residues.

J is TRBJ2-7 and V is TRBV25-1; tentative D call: TRBD2 (5 bases). Trimming shortened V by 3 bases and J by 2 bases, and 8 bases separated the two germline ends. The CDR3 runs 13 residues. Germline V gene lookup returns CDR1 MGHDK and CDR2 SYGVNS. CDR3 protein: CASSEDGTYEQYF. The CDR3 nucleotides are TGTGCCAGCAGTGAGGACGGGACCTACGAGCAGTACTTC.

The rearrangement joins TRBV5-1 to TRBJ1-2; D remains ambiguous. The CDR3 loop spans 11 amino acids. Germline assignment: CDR1 SGHRS and CDR2 YFSETQ. The V gene lost 3 bases and the J gene lost 8 bases, with 8 bases spanning the gap. The CDR3 coding sequence is TGCGCCAGCAGCTCCCCCCAAGGCTACACCTTC. Encoded protein: CASSSPQGYTF. Combining the CDR3 with reference TRBV5-1 and TRBJ1-2 gives the whole variable domain KAGVTQTPRYLIKTRGQQVTLSCSPISGHRSVSWYQQTPGQGLQFLFEYFSETQRNKGNFPGRFSGRQFSNSRSEMNVSTLELGDSALYLCASSSPQGYTFGSGTRLTVV.

The chain has TRBV19 and TRBJ1-4; 10 bases fit TRBD1. Losses at the gene ends were 5 bases for V and 8 bases for J; bases not matched to a gene: 5. The V gene's germline CDR1 is LNHDA and CDR2 SQIVND (reference sequence). The CDR3 has 14 amino acids. Here the CDR3 reads CASSRGQGEEKLFF. CDR3 sequence (DNA): TGTGCCAGTAGTCGCGGACAGGGGGAGGAAAAACTGTTTTTT.

This clone was detected once. V is TRBV9 and J is TRBJ1-5; possible D gene TRBD1, 6 bases. The CDR3 has 14 amino acids. V was cut by 2 bases and J by 4 bases, with 10 bases left in between. CDR1 and CDR2 from the germline V gene are SGDLS and YYNGEE. The DNA for the CDR3 is TGTGCCAGCAGCGTCTCAGGGGATAATCAGCCCCAGCATTTT. It encodes CASSVSGDNQPQHF. Supplemented by reference TRBV9 and TRBJ1-5, the full variable domain reads DSGVTQTPKHLITATGQRVTLRCSPRSGDLSVYWYQQSLDQGLQFLIQYYNGEERAKGNILERFSAQQFPDLHSELNLSSLELGDSALYFCASSVSGDNQPQHFGDGTRLSIL.

CDR3 amino acids: CASSLEGRDRKNIQYF. CDR3 coding DNA: TGTGCCAGCAGCCTCGAGGGAAGGGACAGAAAAAACATTCAGTACTTC. V gene TRBV7-9 combines with J gene TRBJ2-4; TRBD1 agrees at 7 bases. The CDR3 runs 16 residues. The V segment lost 5 bases and the J segment 4 bases; nucleotides outside the gene matches: 11. CDR1 and CDR2 (germline): SEHNR, FQNEAQ (reference sequence).

The chain joins TRBV27 to TRBJ2-2; D gene uncertain. CDR1 and CDR2 (germline): MNHEY, SMNVEV (reference sequence). The V end lost 3 bases, the J end lost 0 bases, and 11 bases lay between the germline ends. The CDR3 loop spans 16 amino acids. CDR3 in DNA: TGTGCCAGCAGTTTTTTTGGGCGTGCGAACACCGGGGAGCTGTTTTTT. Translation gives CASSFFGRANTGELFF.

V gene TRBV6-5 combines with J gene TRBJ1-1; tentative D call: TRBD1 (6 bases). V was trimmed by 8 bases and J by 2 bases, leaving 15 bases between them. This CDR3 spans 14 amino acids. CDR1 is MNHEY and CDR2 is SVGAGI in the germline V gene. CDR3 amino acids: CASGALGANTEAFF. The CDR3 nucleotides are TGTGCCAGCGGAGCCCTGGGGGCCAACACTGAAGCTTTCTTT.

The rearrangement links TRBV10-3 to TRBJ1-2, with D possibly matching TRBD1 (5 bases). The CDR3 consists of 13 residues. Trimming pared 0 bases from V and 8 bases from J, leaving 10 bases between. From germline, CDR1 is ENHRY and CDR2 SYGVKD. The CDR3, as DNA: TGTGCCATCAGTGAGTCGCGGCAGGGCGGCTACACCTTC. Translating it yields CAISESRQGGYTF.

The chain links TRBV10-2 to TRBJ2-2; D is uncertain. The CDR3 is 12 residues long. V was clipped by 6 bases and J by 6 bases, with 8 bases between them. Per germline, CDR1 WSHSY and CDR2 SAAADI. The CDR3 here is CASRAHPGELFF. CDR3 coding DNA: TGCGCCAGCAGGGCCCACCCCGGGGAGCTGTTTTTT.

The chain links TRBV11-2 to TRBJ1-2, with 10 positions matching TRBD1. Germline V lookup: CDR1 SGHAT, CDR2 FQNNGV. This CDR3 has 17 residues. Trimming took 0 bases from V and 4 from J; bases not matched to a gene: 8. CDR3: CASSLDPGQGNSYGYTF. The CDR3, as DNA: TGTGCCAGCAGCTTAGATCCGGGACAGGGGAATAGCTATGGCTACACCTTC.

The chain links TRBV9 to TRBJ1-4; 10 bases match TRBD1. Germline V gives CDR1 SGDLS, CDR2 YYNGEE. This CDR3 is built from 15 residues. V shed 1 base and J 5 bases; nucleotides not matched to a gene: 2. CDR3: CASSVRGQGNEKLFF. CDR3 sequence (DNA): TGTGCCAGCAGCGTACGGGGACAGGGGAATGAAAAACTGTTTTTT.

The rearrangement uses TRBV12-2 and TRBJ2-4; the table assigns TRBD2, which was not confirmed against the DNA. TRBV12-2 is termed a pseudogene. The CDR3 is 16 amino acids. DNA for the CDR3: TGTGCAAGTCGCTTATCACACTCGGGGAACAAAAACATTCAGTACTTC. Amino acid sequence: CASRLSHSGNKNIQYF.

J is TRBJ1-1 and V is TRBV4-2; D may be TRBD1 (5 bases). The V gene lost 4 bases and the J gene lost 4 bases, with 13 bases spanning the gap. Germline loops: CDR1 LGHNA, CDR2 YNFKEQ. The CDR3 contains 14 residues. CDR3 loop: CASSLLGGGTEAFF. The CDR3 bases are TGTGCCAGCAGCCTCCTCGGGGGGGGCACTGAAGCTTTCTTT.

This chain connects TRBV19 to TRBJ2-3; D is uncertain. Germline V gives CDR1 LNHDA, CDR2 SQIVND (reference sequence). The CDR3 has 17 amino acids. Trimming stripped 1 base from V and 0 bases from J, with 14 bases between. CDR3 loop: CASSIGRLITSTDTQYF. CDR3 sequence (DNA): TGTGCCAGTAGTATAGGCCGCTTGATTACTAGCACAGATACGCAGTATTTT.

The chain couples TRBV5-8 to TRBJ1-5; D call uncertain. Deletions cut 4 bases from V and 12 bases from J, with 11 bases between. The CDR3 loop spans 11 amino acids. CDR1 is SGHTS and CDR2 is YDEGEE in the germline V gene. CDR3 amino acids: CASSSPLRQHF. The CDR3, as DNA: TGTGCCAGCAGCAGCCCACTACGCCAGCATTTT.

The chain couples TRBV27 to TRBJ1-4; perhaps TRBD1 as D (6 bases). This CDR3 contains 13 residues. V shed 7 bases and J shed 4 bases, with 10 bases lying between them. Germline CDR1 reads MNHEY; CDR2 reads SMNVEV (reference sequence). CDR3 in amino acids: CASKYRDNEKLFF. Here the CDR3 DNA reads TGTGCCAGCAAATACAGGGATAATGAAAAACTGTTTTTT.

This chain connects TRBV19 to TRBJ1-4, with TRBD1 matching 7 bases. Per the germline V gene, CDR1 is LNHDA and CDR2 is SQIVND (reference sequence). The CDR3 contains 15 residues. Trimming removed 3 bases from V and 3 bases from J; junction bases left unmatched: 4. DNA of the CDR3: TGTGCCAGTAGTATTTCGGGGACAGCTAATGAAAAACTGTTTTTT. Amino acids: CASSISGTANEKLFF.

The rearrangement uses TRBV7-6 and TRBJ1-5, with D perhaps matching TRBD1 (6 bases). Germline CDR1 SGHVS, CDR2 FNYEAQ. Trimming pared 5 bases from V and 4 bases from J, leaving 9 bases between. The CDR3 has 13 amino acids. The CDR3 region has the DNA TGTGCCAGCAGCGGACAGACAAATCAGCCCCAGCATTTT. As protein: CASSGQTNQPQHF.

This clone occurred a few times. The V gene is TRBV7-2, the J gene TRBJ2-1; TRBD2 might be the D (6 bases). The CDR3 has 14 residues. Germline lookup yields CDR1 SGHTA and CDR2 FQGNSA. The V end was cut by 0 bases, the J end by 5 bases, with 8 bases between. This CDR3 is CASSLAGGDNEQFF. Here the CDR3 DNA reads TGTGCCAGCAGCTTAGCCGGGGGTGACAATGAGCAGTTCTTC. The full variable domain, its missing parts supplied by reference TRBV7-2 and TRBJ2-1, is GAGVSQSPSNKVTEKGKDVELRCDPISGHTALYWYRQSLGQGLEFLIYFQGNSAPDKSGLPSDRFSAERTGGSVSTLTIQRTQQEDSAVYLCASSLAGGDNEQFFGPGTRLTVL.

The chain combines TRBV5-6 with TRBJ2-3, with TRBD2 matching 12 bases. This CDR3 is built from 16 residues. Looked up from germline, CDR1 is SGHDT and CDR2 is YYEEEE. J gave up 6 bases and V 4 bases, and 9 bases lay outside the gene matches. CDR3 amino acids: CASSPPTSGGGDTQYF. The CDR3 DNA reads TGTGCCAGCAGCCCACCGACTAGCGGGGGCGGGGATACGCAGTATTTT.

V and J are TRBV19 and TRBJ1-1; D is unresolved. V was trimmed by 0 bases and J by 0 bases, leaving 8 bases between them. The V gene's germline CDR1 is LNHDA and CDR2 SQIVND (reference sequence). This CDR3 spans 15 amino acids. The CDR3 nucleotides are TGTGCCAGTAGTATAGAATGGAGCCTGAACACTGAAGCTTTCTTT. This gives the protein CASSIEWSLNTEAFF.

This clone was detected only a few times. The chain links TRBV7-2 to TRBJ1-2; TRBD1 matches 8 bases. The V segment lost 3 bases and the J segment 7 bases; nucleotides outside the gene matches: 10. Germline assignment: CDR1 SGHTA and CDR2 FQGNSA. The CDR3 runs to 15 residues. The DNA for the CDR3 is TGTGCCAGCAGCTTTGGCCGACAGGGGTTCCCTGGCTACACCTTC. Translation: CASSFGRQGFPGYTF.

This clone was seen only once. The chain joins TRBV4-2 to TRBJ1-4, with 9 bases that match TRBD1. The trim removed 0 bases at V and 7 bases at J, leaving 3 bases unmatched. Looked up from germline, CDR1 is LGHNA and CDR2 is YNFKEQ. The CDR3 contains 15 residues. CDR3 DNA: TGTGCCAGCAGCCAAGATAACAGGGGGCTTGAAAAACTGTTTTTT. This sequence encodes CASSQDNRGLEKLFF.